The clone carrying this TCR beta chain was found a few times. Its antigen remains unidentified. This entry comes from a study of T cell repertoires in cytomegalovirus infection. Across the whole study: Recently identified HLA-C-restricted and well-studied HLA-B-restricted CMV epitopes were used. It can be stated that public TCR beta signatures indicated CMV infection as well as a matching HLA type. The study, taken as a whole, reports: Identification of carriers of CMV plus the relevant HLA was achieved through cumulative public TCR beta family frequency. The ex vivo response showed dominance by HLA-C-restricted CMV-specific TCR beta clonotypes.

Germline CDR1 is SEHNR and CDR2 is FQNEAQ (reference sequence). This CDR3 comprises 17 residues. V dropped 5 bases and J dropped 2; count of bases not matched to a gene: 9. In TCRdb, the reads were re-called with MiXCR into one record per CDR3 protein. The sample holds 650,000 to 900,000 distinct CDR3 sequences; 32% are singletons and the top ten take under 15%. The sample in question was cultured CD8+ T cells from PBMCs, obtained from culture after CMV antigen stimulation. V is TRBV7-9 and J is TRBJ2-6, with 7 bases lining up with TRBD1. This receptor was obtained from a human donor in good health (CMV status not recorded). Some clones in this sample may be carry-over from other donors' samples. CDR3 nucleotide sequence: TGTGCCAGCAGCGCGGACGAGGGGGCGCCTGGGGCCAACGTCCTGACTTTC. This gives the protein CASSADEGAPGANVLTF.